This T cell receptor (beta chain) emerged from a study of PD-L1 blockade in urothelial cancer (dated by TCRdb to 2016 to 2017). Regarding the study in general: Therapy was started at some point between 2014 and 2016 for all patients, and atezolizumab 1,200 mg was administered intravenously every 3 weeks. Progression-free survival longer than 6 months counted as durable clinical benefit, and TCR features were additionally tested against both progression-free and overall survival. About 85% of the roughly 29 patients were males with bladder-origin urothelial cancer, and about 60% of the 29 reported a prior smoking history. Pretreatment blood TCR-seq was available for 27 to 30 patients, at least one posttreatment blood collection was obtained for about 24 patients, and tumor TCR-seq was available for about 24 patients. An ECOG performance status of 0 or 1 was recorded for the patients, and 0 to 3 prior chemotherapy regimens had been received by the patients. The study was an exploratory multi-omic analysis of somatic, immune and clinical correlates of response to PD-L1 blockade with atezolizumab in urothelial cancer. In the same patients, pretreatment tumors underwent whole exome sequencing and RNA sequencing in addition to TCR sequencing. TCR sequencing covered pretreatment tumor samples and matched, serially collected peripheral blood taken before and after atezolizumab treatment. Blood samples were analyzed at 3 weeks after treatment start (second dose) and at 6 weeks after treatment start. Durable clinical benefit was achieved by nine patients and was not achieved by 20 patients. Blood samples gave a median of about 130,000 T cells and roughly 83,000 unique TCRs, with a median clonality of approximately 0.078. What the research found in general, with its limitations: Because of the small sample size (n ≈ 29) and the many exploratory analyses performed, the results are intended to be regarded as hypothesis-generating. A pretreatment peripheral blood TCR clonality below the median was linked to improved progression-free and overall survival. Patients with durable benefit showed greater expansion of tumor-associated TCR clones in peripheral blood 3 weeks after starting treatment (n ≈ 21, p = 0.022).

Synthetic TCR analog templates were spiked into each PCR to estimate absolute template abundance from read counts. TCRbeta CDR3 regions were amplified from genomic DNA with bias-controlled V and J gene primers using the immunoSEQ assay. Rearranged TCRbeta segments were sequenced at approximately 20X coverage. The authors processed their data as follows. Sequencing errors were corrected by clustering, and CDR3s were annotated against IMGT so that V, D and J genes could be assigned. Downstream analyses used only productive TCRbeta rearrangements and left out out-of-frame or stop-codon sequences. Clonality was computed as one minus Shannon entropy normalized by the log of the number of unique productive sequences. Clones differing between time points or between blood and tumor were identified by Fisher's exact test with Benjamini-Hochberg correction at adjusted p below 0.01. TCRdb provides this immuneACCESS table in a form limited to in-frame rearrangements. Some clones are lacking; in checked studies, under half of them reflect an unresolved V gene, and why the rest are absent is not known. For V, J and clone size, that table is used; D and trimming come from the DNA. Counted in this sample were fewer than 75,000 clones; roughly 90% of them appeared once. Of the sample, 4.5% falls within the top ten clones.

V is cut by 1 base and J by 0 bases, and the space between the germline ends is 10 bases. For CDR1 and CDR2, the germline V gene lists MGHDK and SYGVNS. The CDR3 goes from the cysteine to the phenylalanine over 16 residues. Only CDR3 DNA is held: 48 bases, read in frame from base 1. What the time point label conveys for this sample: pretreatment peripheral blood. A cohort of 30 or so patients with locally advanced or metastatic urothelial carcinoma, treated at Memorial Sloan Kettering on a trial protocol, was included. Peripheral blood mononuclear cells were collected pretreatment and during treatment, at between 1 and 8 total time points per patient. The Qiagen DNeasy Blood extraction kit was used to purify genomic DNA from total PBMCs and tumor samples. PBMCs were collected pretreatment and during treatment and were isolated and stored as previously described. Note on this clone: This clone's antigen is unknown. There are no base qualities to consult, and no much larger clone falls within one base.

The V gene is TRBV25-1 and the J gene is TRBJ1-3, with TRBD1 perhaps the D gene, on 5 matching bases. This sequence was found in a man between 65 and 85 years old with urothelial cancer. The sample was PBMCs, taken around atezolizumab (anti-PD-L1) treatment. The DNA sequence is as follows: TGTGCCAGCAGTGAATCCAGGGCGATCTCTGGAAACACCATATATTTT. It codes for CASSESRAISGNTIYF. The CDR3 plus the reference TRBV25-1 and TRBJ1-3 genes for the other parts give the full variable domain: EADIYQTPRYLVIGTGKKITLECSQTMGHDKMYWYQQDPGMELHLIHYSYGVNSTEKGDLSSESTVSRIRTEHFPLTLESARPSHTSQYLCASSESRAISGNTIYFGEGSWLTVV.